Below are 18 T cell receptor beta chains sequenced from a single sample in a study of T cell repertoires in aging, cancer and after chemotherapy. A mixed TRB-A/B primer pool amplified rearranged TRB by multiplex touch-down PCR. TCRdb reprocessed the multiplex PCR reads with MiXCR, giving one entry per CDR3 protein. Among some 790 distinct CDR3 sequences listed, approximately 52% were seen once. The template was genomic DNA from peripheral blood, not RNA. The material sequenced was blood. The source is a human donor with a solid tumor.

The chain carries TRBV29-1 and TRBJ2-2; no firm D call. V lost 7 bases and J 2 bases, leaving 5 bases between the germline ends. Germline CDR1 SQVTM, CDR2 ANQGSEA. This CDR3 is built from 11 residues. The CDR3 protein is CSGLNTGELFF. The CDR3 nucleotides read TGCAGCGGGCTTAACACCGGGGAGCTGTTTTTT.

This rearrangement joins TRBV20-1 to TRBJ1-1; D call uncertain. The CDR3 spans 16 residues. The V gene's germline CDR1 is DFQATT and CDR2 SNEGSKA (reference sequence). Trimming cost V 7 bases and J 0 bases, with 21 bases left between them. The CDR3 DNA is TGCAGTGGCCGGGCAGTTGAACAACCCCTGAACACTGAAGCTTTCTTT. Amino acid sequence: CSGRAVEQPLNTEAFF.

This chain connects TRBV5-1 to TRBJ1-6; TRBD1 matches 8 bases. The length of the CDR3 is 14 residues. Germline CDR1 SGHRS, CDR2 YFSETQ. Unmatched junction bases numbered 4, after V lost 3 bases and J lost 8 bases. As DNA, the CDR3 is TGCGCCAGCAGCTGGACAGGGTTGGATTCACCCCTCCACTTT. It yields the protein CASSWTGLDSPLHF.

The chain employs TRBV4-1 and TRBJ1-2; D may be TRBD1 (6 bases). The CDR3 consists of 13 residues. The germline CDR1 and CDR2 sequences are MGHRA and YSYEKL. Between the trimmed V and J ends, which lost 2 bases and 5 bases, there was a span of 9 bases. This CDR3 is CASSQSTGYGYTF. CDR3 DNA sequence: TGCGCCAGCAGCCAATCGACAGGTTATGGCTACACCTTC.

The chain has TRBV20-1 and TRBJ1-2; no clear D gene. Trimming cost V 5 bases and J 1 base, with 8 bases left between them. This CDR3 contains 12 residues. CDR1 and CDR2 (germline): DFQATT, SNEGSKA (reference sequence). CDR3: CSAPHLNYGYTF. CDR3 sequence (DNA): TGCAGTGCTCCCCACCTTAACTATGGCTACACCTTC.

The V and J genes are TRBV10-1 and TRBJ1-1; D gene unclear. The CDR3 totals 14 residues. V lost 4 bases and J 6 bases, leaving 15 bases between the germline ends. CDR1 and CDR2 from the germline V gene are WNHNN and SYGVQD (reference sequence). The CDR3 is CASSAEGLRAEAFF. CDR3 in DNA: TGCGCCAGCAGTGCTGAAGGGCTAAGGGCTGAAGCTTTCTTT.

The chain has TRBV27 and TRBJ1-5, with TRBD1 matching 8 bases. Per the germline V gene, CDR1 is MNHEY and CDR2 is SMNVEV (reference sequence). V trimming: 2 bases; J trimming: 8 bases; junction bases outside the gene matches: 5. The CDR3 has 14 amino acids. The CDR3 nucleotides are TGTGCCAGCAGTTTAGGACAGGGCACCGAGCCCCAGCATTTT. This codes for CASSLGQGTEPQHF.

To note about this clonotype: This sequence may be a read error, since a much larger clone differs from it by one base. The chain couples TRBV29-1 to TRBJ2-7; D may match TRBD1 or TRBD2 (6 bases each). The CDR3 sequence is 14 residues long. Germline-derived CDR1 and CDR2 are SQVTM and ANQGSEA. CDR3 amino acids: CRVDGGAGTYEQYF. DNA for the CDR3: TGCAGAGTTGACGGGGGCGCCGGCACCTACGAGCAGTACTTC.

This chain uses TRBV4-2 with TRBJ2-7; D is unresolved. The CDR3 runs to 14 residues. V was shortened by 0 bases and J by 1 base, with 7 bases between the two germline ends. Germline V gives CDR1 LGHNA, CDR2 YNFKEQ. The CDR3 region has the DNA TGTGCCAGCAGCCAAGAATCACGGTCCTACGAGCAGTACTTC. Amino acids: CASSQESRSYEQYF.

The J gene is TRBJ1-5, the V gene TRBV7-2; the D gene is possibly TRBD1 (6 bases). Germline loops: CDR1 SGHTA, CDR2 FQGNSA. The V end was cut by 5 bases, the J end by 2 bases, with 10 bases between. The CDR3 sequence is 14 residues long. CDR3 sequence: CASSRQAGNQPQHF. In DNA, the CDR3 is TGTGCCAGCAGCCGACAGGCAGGCAATCAGCCCCAGCATTTT.

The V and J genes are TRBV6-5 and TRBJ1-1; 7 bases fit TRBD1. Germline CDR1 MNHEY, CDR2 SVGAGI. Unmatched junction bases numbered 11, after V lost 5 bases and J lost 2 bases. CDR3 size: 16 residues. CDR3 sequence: CASSALTGQINTEAFF. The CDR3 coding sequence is TGTGCCAGCAGTGCCCTCACGGGACAGATAAACACTGAAGCTTTCTTT.

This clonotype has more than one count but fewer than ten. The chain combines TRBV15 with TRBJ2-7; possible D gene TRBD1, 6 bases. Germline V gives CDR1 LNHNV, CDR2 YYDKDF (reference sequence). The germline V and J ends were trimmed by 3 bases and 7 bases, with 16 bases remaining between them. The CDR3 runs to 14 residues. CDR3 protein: CATSSVGGILEQYF. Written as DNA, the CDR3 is TGTGCCACCAGCAGCGTAGGGGGTATCTTGGAGCAGTACTTC.

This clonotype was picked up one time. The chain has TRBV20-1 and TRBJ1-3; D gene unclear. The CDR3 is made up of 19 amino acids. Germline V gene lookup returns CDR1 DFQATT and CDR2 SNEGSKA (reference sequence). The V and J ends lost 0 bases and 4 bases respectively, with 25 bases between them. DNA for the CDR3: TGCAGTGCTAGAGATGGGGAGGCGGTCTACCCGGGCATCGGAAACACCATATATTTT. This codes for CSARDGEAVYPGIGNTIYF.

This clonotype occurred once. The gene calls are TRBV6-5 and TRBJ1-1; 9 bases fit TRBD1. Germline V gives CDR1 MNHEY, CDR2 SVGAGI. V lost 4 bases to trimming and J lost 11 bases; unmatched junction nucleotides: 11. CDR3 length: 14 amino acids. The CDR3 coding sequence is TGTGCCAGCAGTTTATCCACAGGGGGCCCCAGGGCTTTCTTT. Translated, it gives CASSLSTGGPRAFF.

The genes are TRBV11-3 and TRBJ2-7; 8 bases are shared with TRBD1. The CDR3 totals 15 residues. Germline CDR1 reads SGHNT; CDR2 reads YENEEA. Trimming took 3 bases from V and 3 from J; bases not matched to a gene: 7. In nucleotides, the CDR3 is TGTGCCAGCAGCTTTATGGCAGGGGGCAACTACGAGCAGTACTTC. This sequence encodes CASSFMAGGNYEQYF. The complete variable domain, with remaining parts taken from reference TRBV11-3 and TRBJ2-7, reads EAGVVQSPRYKIIEKKQPVAFWCNPISGHNTLYWYLQNLGQGPELLIRYENEEAVDDSQLPKDRFSAERLKGVDSTLKIQPAELGDSAVYLCASSFMAGGNYEQYFGPGTRLTVT.

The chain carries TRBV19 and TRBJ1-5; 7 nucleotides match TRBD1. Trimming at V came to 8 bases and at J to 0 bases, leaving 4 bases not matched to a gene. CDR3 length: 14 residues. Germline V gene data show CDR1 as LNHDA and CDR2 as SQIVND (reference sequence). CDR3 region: CASWGTVSNQPQHF. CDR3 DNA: TGTGCCAGTTGGGGGACAGTTAGCAATCAGCCCCAGCATTTT.

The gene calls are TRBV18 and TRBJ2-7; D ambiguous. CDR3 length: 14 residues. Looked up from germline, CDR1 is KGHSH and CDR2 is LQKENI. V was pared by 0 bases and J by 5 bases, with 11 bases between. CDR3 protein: CASSPPHSSDEQYF. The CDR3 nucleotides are TGTGCCAGCTCACCACCGCACAGTTCGGACGAGCAGTACTTC.

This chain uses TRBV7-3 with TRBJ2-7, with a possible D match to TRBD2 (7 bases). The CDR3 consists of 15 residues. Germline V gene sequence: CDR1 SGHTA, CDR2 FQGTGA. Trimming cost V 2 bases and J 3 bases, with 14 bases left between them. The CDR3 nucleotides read TGTGCCAGCAGCTTATGGCCAGGGGAGGGCTACGAGCAGTACTTC. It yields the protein CASSLWPGEGYEQYF. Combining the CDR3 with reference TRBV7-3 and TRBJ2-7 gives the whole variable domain GAGVSQTPSNKVTEKGKYVELRCDPISGHTALYWYRQSLGQGPEFLIYFQGTGAADDSGLPNDRFFAVRPEGSVSTLKIQRTERGDSAVYLCASSLWPGEGYEQYFGPGTRLTVT.